This T cell receptor (beta chain) was identified in a study of control samples from healthy donors and cancer patients. Profiling relied on immunoSEQ multiplex PCR, and the TCRdb table lists in-frame clones only, not all of them. Of roughly 130,000 clones in the sample, 90% were seen once. There are 15 residues in the CDR3. Germline V gene sequence: CDR1 SGHRS, CDR2 YFSETQ. Germline trimming cut 4 bases from V and 6 bases from J; bases unmatched to any gene: 8. Material: blood. The gene calls are TRBV5-1 and TRBJ2-2; 8 bases agree with TRBD2. The clonotype originates from a man aged 18 to 30 in good health. The CDR3 nucleotides read TGCGCCAGCAGCCCATTACTAGCGGCAGCCGGGGAGCTGTTTTTT. This translates into CASSPLLAAAGELFF.